A single sample gave rise to the 21 T cell receptor beta chains below, sequenced in a study of patients and donors after allogeneic stem cell transplantation. TCRdb re-called the RT-PCR reads with MiXCR, one entry per CDR3 protein. The repertoire holds about a million distinct CDR3 sequences, with roughly 17% as singletons. Sequenced input: blood, either unsorted or a sorted T cell fraction (not recorded which). The receptors come from a human donor who was either an allogeneic HSCT recipient or a stem cell or donor lymphocyte infusion donor (not recorded which). It is not recorded whose cells these are; they may come from a transplant donor.

This chain joins TRBV15 and TRBJ1-5; a possible D gene is TRBD1 (6 bases). V gave up 3 bases and J gave up 3 bases, with 15 bases separating them. This CDR3 has 16 amino acids. Germline lookup yields CDR1 LNHNV and CDR2 YYDKDF (reference sequence). This CDR3 reads CATSRTPQGYNQPQHF. The CDR3 DNA reads TGTGCCACCAGCAGGACCCCACAGGGCTACAATCAGCCCCAGCATTTT. Filled out from reference TRBV15 and TRBJ1-5, the complete variable domain reads DAMVIQNPRYQVTQFGKPVTLSCSQTLNHNVMYWYQQKSSQAPKLLFHYYDKDFNNEADTPDNFQSRRPNTSFCFLDIRSPGLGDTAMYLCATSRTPQGYNQPQHFGDGTRLSIL.

This clonotype was seen ten or more times. The chain uses TRBV7-8 and TRBJ1-1; no clear D gene. The germline gives CDR1 SGHVS, CDR2 FQNEAQ. This CDR3 has 15 residues. V lost 3 bases to trimming and J lost 3 bases, with 14 bases between them. CDR3 in DNA: TGTGCCAGCAGCTTCGACTCCCCTCGGGACACTGAAGCTTTCTTT. This codes for CASSFDSPRDTEAFF.

This chain links TRBV6-1 with TRBJ1-5; perhaps TRBD1 as D (5 bases). V lost 5 bases and J lost 3, with 14 bases in between. The CDR3 has 15 amino acids. The germline V gene has CDR1 MNHNS and CDR2 SASEGT. The CDR3 here is CASSPERQINQPQHF. The CDR3 coding sequence is TGTGCCAGCAGTCCAGAGCGACAGATCAATCAGCCCCAGCATTTT.

The gene calls are TRBV12-3 or TRBV12-4 and TRBJ1-2, with D hard to call. V gave up 7 bases and J gave up 5 bases, with 14 bases separating them. The CDR3 spans 13 residues. Written as DNA, the CDR3 is TGTGCCAGCACCAAGGACGGACCTTATGGCTACACCTTC. This codes for CASTKDGPYGYTF.

This clonotype was seen more than once but under ten times. The chain uses TRBV7-2 and TRBJ1-2, with D uncertain. V shed 0 bases and J shed 5 bases, with 13 bases lying between them. This CDR3 is built from 15 residues. Germline-derived CDR1 and CDR2 are SGHTA and FQGNSA. The CDR3 region has the DNA TGTGCCAGCAGCTTAGCTGGGCGCCAGGTTTATGGCTACACCTTC. It translates to CASSLAGRQVYGYTF.

This CDR3 is CASTPGHLGYGYTF. The CDR3 DNA reads TGTGCCAGCACCCCCGGACACCTAGGATATGGCTACACCTTC. V and J are TRBV6-1 and TRBJ1-2; a weak D match, TRBD1 (5 bases). This CDR3 has 14 amino acids. The ends were cut back, 7 bases at V and 5 bases at J, with 17 bases in the middle. Germline V gives CDR1 MNHNS, CDR2 SASEGT.

The sample holds a few counts of this clonotype. This chain connects TRBV12-3 or TRBV12-4 to TRBJ1-2, with D possibly being TRBD1 (5 bases). V lost 6 bases to trimming and J lost 8 bases, with 19 bases between them. The CDR3 runs to 14 residues. CDR3 amino acids: CASSNPQGGRGYTF. CDR3 DNA: TGTGCCAGCAGCAACCCCCAGGGTGGTCGGGGCTACACCTTC.

The chain joins TRBV6-2 or TRBV6-3 to TRBJ2-3; 11 bases are shared with TRBD1. CDR3 size: 15 residues. Per the germline V gene, CDR1 is MNHEY and CDR2 is SVGEGT. Losses at the gene ends were 6 bases for V and 3 bases for J; bases not matched to a gene: 5. CDR3 nucleotides: TGTGCCAGCAGCAGGGGGGACAGGGGGACAGATACGCAGTATTTT. It translates to CASSRGDRGTDTQYF.

This clonotype was detected a few times. This rearrangement joins TRBV27 to TRBJ1-5; D perhaps matches TRBD1 (6 bases). The CDR3 extends over 16 amino acids. V gave up 5 bases and J gave up 1 base, with 15 bases separating them. Germline loops: CDR1 MNHEY, CDR2 SMNVEV (reference sequence). The CDR3 here is CASSHNQGRSNQPQHF. The CDR3 region has the DNA TGTGCCAGCAGTCATAATCAGGGGCGAAGCAATCAGCCCCAGCATTTT.

The table lists this clonotype with a few counts. The chain employs TRBV5-1 and TRBJ1-5; no clear D gene. Trimming removed 5 bases from V and 4 bases from J, with 16 bases in between. Germline CDR1 reads SGHRS; CDR2 reads YFSETQ. CDR3 size: 15 residues. The CDR3 sequence is CASSPGRMTNQPQHF. In nucleotides, the CDR3 is TGCGCCAGCAGTCCCGGCCGTATGACTAATCAGCCCCAGCATTTT.

This clonotype appeared a few times. The chain employs TRBV6-1 and TRBJ2-1; D is undetermined. Trimming took off 7 bases at V and 5 bases at J, with 18 bases between the two ends. Germline-derived CDR1 and CDR2 are MNHNS and SASEGT. This CDR3 is 15 amino acids long. The CDR3 protein is CASTRQKGTNNEQFF. As DNA, the CDR3 is TGTGCCAGCACCCGCCAGAAGGGAACTAACAATGAGCAGTTCTTC.

The DNA for the CDR3 is TGTGCCAGCAGTTTCGATGGACTTCTAGTCACAGATACGCAGTATTTT. This codes for CASSFDGLLVTDTQYF. This sequence joins TRBV6-5 and TRBJ2-3, with D possibly matching TRBD2 (5 bases). CDR3 length equals 16 residues. CDR1 and CDR2 (germline): MNHEY, SVGAGI. Trimming removed 4 bases from V and 2 bases from J, with 16 bases in between.

This clonotype was detected only a few times. The chain uses TRBV5-1 and TRBJ2-5; no clear D. CDR3 size: 13 residues. Germline CDR1 SGHRS, CDR2 YFSETQ. V gave up 2 bases and J gave up 7 bases, with 12 bases separating them. CDR3 sequence: CASSLQQKGTQYF. CDR3 bases: TGCGCCAGCAGCTTACAACAAAAAGGGACCCAGTACTTC.

This chain uses TRBV20-1 with TRBJ1-1; D not certain. Trimming pared 6 bases from V and 1 base from J, leaving 12 bases between. This CDR3 region has 13 residues. From germline, CDR1 is DFQATT and CDR2 SNEGSKA (reference sequence). The CDR3 loop is CSAAAAENTEAFF. DNA for the CDR3: TGCAGTGCCGCGGCGGCAGAGAACACTGAAGCTTTCTTT.

This clonotype was counted only a few times. V usage is TRBV20-1 and J usage is TRBJ1-1; D call uncertain. The CDR3 loop spans 15 amino acids. V lost 3 bases to trimming and J lost 0 bases, with 14 bases between them. Germline loops: CDR1 DFQATT, CDR2 SNEGSKA (reference sequence). This CDR3 reads CSARWTGKLNTEAFF. CDR3 DNA sequence: TGCAGTGCTAGGTGGACGGGGAAACTGAACACTGAAGCTTTCTTT.

The CDR3 here is CSVLTGPSYEQYF. CDR3 coding DNA: TGCAGCGTCTTGACAGGGCCGTCCTACGAGCAGTACTTC. This rearrangement joins TRBV29-1 to TRBJ2-7, with 7 nucleotides matching TRBD1. After removal of 6 bases from V and 1 base from J, the junction contained 6 bases not matched to a gene. Germline V gene lookup returns CDR1 SQVTM and CDR2 ANQGSEA. This CDR3 comprises 13 residues.

V is TRBV7-8 and J is TRBJ2-2; 7 positions match TRBD2. V shed 7 bases and J 7 bases; nucleotides not matched to a gene: 9. This CDR3 contains 14 residues. Germline loops: CDR1 SGHVS, CDR2 FQNEAQ. As DNA, the CDR3 is TGTGCCAGCATAGAGCGGGAAGTGGGCGGGGAGCTGTTTTTT. Translated: CASIEREVGGELFF.

The chain uses TRBV24-1 and TRBJ2-3, with TRBD2 identical over 10 bases. The germline V gene has CDR1 KGHDR and CDR2 SFDVKD. The CDR3 has 14 amino acids. The V and J ends lost 8 bases and 4 bases, in that order; junction bases with no gene match: 5. The CDR3 loop is CATNKAGGPDTQYF. The CDR3 DNA reads TGTGCCACCAATAAAGCGGGAGGGCCAGATACGCAGTATTTT.

This clonotype has ten or more counts. The chain joins TRBV12-3 or TRBV12-4 to TRBJ2-7; D uncertain. V lost 4 bases to trimming and J lost 0 bases, with 10 bases between them. The CDR3 is made up of 14 amino acids. The CDR3 here is CASSSWTGSYEQYF. In DNA form, the CDR3 reads TGTGCCAGCAGTTCCTGGACGGGCTCCTACGAGCAGTACTTC.

This clonotype was detected a few times. The chain combines TRBV4-3 with TRBJ2-7; perhaps TRBD2 as D (6 bases). The germline CDR1 and CDR2 sequences are LGHNA and YSLEER. Trimming removed 1 base at V and 2 bases at J, with 12 bases between. There are 15 residues in the CDR3. The CDR3 spells CASSQGTGGAYEQYF. The CDR3 bases are TGCGCCAGCAGCCAAGGTACCGGCGGGGCCTACGAGCAGTACTTC.

The table lists this clonotype with a few counts. This rearrangement joins TRBV6-1 to TRBJ1-2; 8 nucleotides agree with TRBD1. Germline V gene lookup returns CDR1 MNHNS and CDR2 SASEGT. The CDR3 consists of 17 residues. The V and J ends lost 7 bases and 6 bases, in that order; junction bases with no gene match: 19. CDR3 sequence: CASKPSGGAILKNGYTF. CDR3 DNA sequence: TGTGCCAGCAAGCCCTCAGGGGGCGCGATTTTGAAGAATGGCTACACCTTC.